This paragraph covers one TCR beta chain sequence. Germline V CDR1 and CDR2: PRHDT, FYEKMQ (reference sequence). CDR3 size: 16 residues. V lost 5 bases to trimming and J lost 6 bases; unmatched junction nucleotides: 11. In the study's own analysis: Nucleated cell counts were estimated from reference gene primer amplification. Sequencing was performed with immunoSEQ multiplex PCR; in TCRdb, only in-frame clones are kept and a portion is missing. The V and J calls and clone size are taken from that table; D and trimming were inferred from the DNA. The sample comprises about 50,000 clones, nearly 95% of which are singletons, and 4.6% rests with the top ten. The sample originates from a study of blood T cell repertoires in COVID-19. Study-wide background: PBMCs, B-cell-depleted T cells, or T cells provided the cDNA or gDNA that made up the material.

Sequenced material: peripheral blood. The chain uses TRBV13 and TRBJ1-1; 11 bases fit TRBD1. The receptor was isolated from a man aged 50-59 years with active COVID-19. CDR3 DNA: TGTGCCAGCAGCCCGATTCTGGGACAGGGGGGATCTGAAGCTTTCTTT. It encodes CASSPILGQGGSEAFF.